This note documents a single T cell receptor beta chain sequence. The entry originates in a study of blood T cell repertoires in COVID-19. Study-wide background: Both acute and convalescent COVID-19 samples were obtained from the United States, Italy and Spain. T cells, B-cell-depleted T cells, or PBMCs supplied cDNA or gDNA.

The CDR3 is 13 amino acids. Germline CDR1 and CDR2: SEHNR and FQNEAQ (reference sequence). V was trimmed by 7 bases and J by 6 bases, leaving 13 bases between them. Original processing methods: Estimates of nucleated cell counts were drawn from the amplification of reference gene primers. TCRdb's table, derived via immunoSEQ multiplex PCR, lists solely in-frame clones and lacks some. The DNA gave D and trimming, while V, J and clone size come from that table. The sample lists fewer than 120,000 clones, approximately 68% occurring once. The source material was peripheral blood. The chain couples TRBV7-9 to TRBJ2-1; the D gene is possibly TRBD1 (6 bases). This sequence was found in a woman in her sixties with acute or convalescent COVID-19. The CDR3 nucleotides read TGTGCCAGCATCCCGACAGGTCCCAATGAGCAGTTCTTC. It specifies CASIPTGPNEQFF.